The 18 T cell receptor beta chains reported below all come from one sample, sequenced in a study of cytomegalovirus exposure and HLA in healthy donors. Libraries were prepared by immunoSEQ multiplex PCR; TCRdb keeps only in-frame clonotypes and omits some of them. The sample contains approximately 200,000 clones, roughly 77% of which appear only once. The sample taken for sequencing was PBMCs. Every receptor here comes from a woman aged 25-40 years in good health and CMV-seronegative.

The chain's CDR3 is CASSPSVGYEQYF. DNA of the CDR3: TGTGCCAGCAGCCCCTCTGTCGGCTACGAGCAGTACTTC. This rearrangement joins TRBV5-6 to TRBJ2-7; D call uncertain. V dropped 4 bases and J dropped 3 bases, with 11 bases sitting between them. The CDR3 length is 13 residues. CDR1 is SGHDT, CDR2 YYEEEE, per germline.

This rearrangement joins TRBV27 to TRBJ1-5, with unresolved D. The germline CDR1 and CDR2 sequences are MNHEY and SMNVEV (reference sequence). The CDR3 spans 13 residues. Trimming pared 8 bases from V and 1 base from J, leaving 9 bases between. Here the CDR3 DNA reads TGTGCCAGCTCCGAGGCAAGCAATCAGCCCCAGCATTTT. It yields the protein CASSEASNQPQHF.

This chain joins TRBV9 and TRBJ1-2, with D tentatively TRBD1 (6 bases). The germline V gene has CDR1 SGDLS and CDR2 YYNGEE. V lost 0 bases to trimming and J lost 2 bases, with 8 bases between them. This CDR3 has 14 residues. The CDR3 coding sequence is TGTGCCAGCAGCGTAGCGACAGGAAACTATGGCTACACCTTC. This gives the protein CASSVATGNYGYTF.

This clone was seen a few times. The chain is built from TRBV2 and TRBJ2-1, with D hard to call. CDR1 and CDR2 (germline): SNHLY, FYNNEI. Trimming cost V 5 bases and J 6 bases, with 14 bases left between them. This CDR3 comprises 14 residues. CDR3 DNA: TGTGCCAGCAGTAGTAGCCCGTTCGGCAATGAGCAGTTCTTC. The encoded protein is CASSSSPFGNEQFF.

This rearrangement joins TRBV25-1 to TRBJ1-6, with 7 bases aligning to TRBD1. CDR3 size: 15 residues. CDR1 and CDR2 from the germline V gene are MGHDK and SYGVNS. The V segment lost 4 bases and the J segment 7 bases; nucleotides outside the gene matches: 7. CDR3 nucleotide sequence: TGTGCCAGCAGTGCCGCCGGGACAGCAAATTCACCCCTCCACTTT. Its protein is CASSAAGTANSPLHF.

The gene calls are TRBV6-5 and TRBJ2-7; weak D call: TRBD1 (5 bases). Trimming pared 3 bases from V and 3 bases from J, leaving 9 bases between. Germline values: CDR1 MNHEY, CDR2 SVGAGI. This CDR3 is 13 amino acids long. As DNA, the CDR3 is TGTGCCAGCAGTTATCTAGGGGACTACGAGCAGTACTTC. Its protein product is CASSYLGDYEQYF.

The chain is built from TRBV5-1 and TRBJ2-3; 9 bases are shared with TRBD1. The CDR3 consists of 15 residues. The V gene's germline CDR1 is SGHRS and CDR2 YFSETQ. V gave up 5 bases and J gave up 8 bases; unmatched junction bases: 12. DNA for the CDR3: TGCGCCAGCAGTTCCGGGACAGGGCCATACGGTACGCAGTATTTT. This encodes CASSSGTGPYGTQYF.

The chain links TRBV10-3 to TRBJ2-7; D is perhaps TRBD1 (5 bases). The germline V gene has CDR1 ENHRY and CDR2 SYGVKD. The germline V and J ends were trimmed by 6 bases and 6 bases, with 15 bases remaining between them. This CDR3 spans 13 amino acids. CDR3 loop: CAIRADTPGEQYF. The CDR3 DNA reads as TGTGCCATCAGGGCGGACACCCCAGGCGAGCAGTACTTC.

This clone showed up just once. This chain links TRBV5-1 with TRBJ2-1, with 11 positions matching TRBD1. V was clipped by 4 bases and J by 8 bases; unmatched bases: 8. The length of the CDR3 is 15 residues. CDR1 is SGHRS, CDR2 YFSETQ, per germline. The CDR3 coding sequence is TGCGCCAGCAGCCCGGGACAGGGGGAATATCATGAGCAGTTCTTC. The encoded protein is CASSPGQGEYHEQFF.

The chain employs TRBV28 and TRBJ1-2; D remains ambiguous. Germline V gene lookup returns CDR1 MDHEN and CDR2 SYDVKM. The CDR3 covers 12 residues. V was cut by 6 bases and J by 9 bases, with 14 bases left in between. In nucleotides, the CDR3 is TGTGCCAGCAGCCCCCTGGCGGCGCGCTACACCTTC. Its translation is CASSPLAARYTF.

The gene calls are TRBV27 and TRBJ2-1, with TRBD2 matching 12 bases. V was clipped by 0 bases and J by 6 bases; unmatched bases: 6. The CDR3 is 17 amino acids. Germline V gene lookup returns CDR1 MNHEY and CDR2 SMNVEV (reference sequence). The CDR3 spells CASSLSPTSGRINEQFF. In DNA, the CDR3 is TGTGCCAGCAGTTTATCGCCAACTAGCGGGAGGATCAATGAGCAGTTCTTC.

The chain carries TRBV5-8 and TRBJ1-2, with 9 bases identical to TRBD1. The CDR3 is 14 residues long. Germline V lookup: CDR1 SGHTS, CDR2 YDEGEE. The ends lost 2 bases at V and 3 bases at J; junction bases unmatched: 2. The CDR3, as DNA: TGTGCCAGCAGCTTTGGGGACAGGGACTATGGCTACACCTTC. As protein: CASSFGDRDYGYTF.

The genes are TRBV6-5 and TRBJ1-2; maybe TRBD1 (6 bases). With 2 bases removed from V and 5 bases from J, the gap between germline ends came to 15 bases. Germline CDR1 reads MNHEY; CDR2 reads SVGAGI. This CDR3 is 15 amino acids long. CDR3 sequence: CASSYTPDRSYGYTF. The CDR3 nucleotides read TGTGCCAGCAGTTACACTCCGGACAGATCTTATGGCTACACCTTC.

V is TRBV29-1 and J is TRBJ2-2, with 7 bases lining up with TRBD2. This CDR3 comprises 14 residues. V was pared by 5 bases and J by 6 bases, with 9 bases of the junction left unmatched. Germline V CDR1 and CDR2: SQVTM, ANQGSEA. CDR3 nucleotide sequence: TGCAGCGTTCCCTCTAGACTAGCCTCCGGGGAGCTGTTTTTT. Residues: CSVPSRLASGELFF.

The gene calls are TRBV19 and TRBJ2-7; D is ambiguous. CDR1 and CDR2 from the germline V gene are LNHDA and SQIVND (reference sequence). The CDR3 contains 11 residues. V shed 4 bases and J shed 6 bases, with 7 bases lying between them. CDR3 protein: CASSNTGEQYF. CDR3 DNA: TGTGCCAGTAGTAATACGGGCGAGCAGTACTTC.

The gene calls are TRBV6-5 and TRBJ1-4; perhaps TRBD1 as D (5 bases). The V gene's germline CDR1 is MNHEY and CDR2 SVGAGI. The V and J ends lost 6 bases and 3 bases respectively, with 8 bases between them. The CDR3 runs 13 residues. The DNA of the CDR3 is TGTGCCAGCAGGCAGACAGCTAATGAAAAACTGTTTTTT. Protein: CASRQTANEKLFF.

The chain uses TRBV28 and TRBJ1-1; 9 bases align to TRBD1. After removal of 6 bases from V and 6 bases from J, the junction contained 8 bases not matched to a gene. The germline CDR1 and CDR2 sequences are MDHEN and SYDVKM. The CDR3 extends over 14 amino acids. This chain's CDR3 is CASRLPGQGSEAFF. The CDR3 region has the DNA TGTGCCAGCAGGTTACCGGGACAGGGTTCTGAAGCTTTCTTT.

The chain recombines TRBV6-1 with TRBJ2-1; 9 bases are shared with TRBD2. The CDR3 totals 15 residues. Germline V gene lookup returns CDR1 MNHNS and CDR2 SASEGT. V trimming: 7 bases; J trimming: 0 bases; junction bases outside the gene matches: 4. The DNA for the CDR3 is TGTGCCAGCAAAATTAGCGGGAGCTCCTACAATGAGCAGTTCTTC. It specifies CASKISGSSYNEQFF.